Each of the 22 T cell receptor beta chains below was sequenced from the same sample in a study of identical twins. TCRdb independently ran MiXCR on the 5' RACE reads; one entry per CDR3 protein. Altogether about 1.7 million distinct CDR3 sequences are present, less than 35% being singletons, with the ten largest covering about 0.3%. Sequencing input: cord blood. The receptors derive from a newborn girl in good health.

This clonotype was counted once. The DNA is omitted, as the CDR3 cannot be located on it reliably, and the CDR3 follows TCRdb's listing. The chain couples TRBV12-3 or TRBV12-4 to TRBJ2-2; the D call TRBD1 from the table was never checked on the DNA. The CDR3 has 15 amino acids, counting both end residues. The CDR3 sequence: CASSSSGQNTGELFF.

Many counts were recorded for this clonotype. This sequence joins TRBV20-1 and TRBJ2-7; D gene ambiguous. V was shortened by 2 bases and J by 0 bases, with 8 bases between the two germline ends. Looked up from germline, CDR1 is DFQATT and CDR2 is SNEGSKA (reference sequence). CDR3 length: 13 amino acids. Here the CDR3 DNA reads TGCAGTGCTAGAATGATCCCCTCCTACGAGCAGTACTTC. This codes for CSARMIPSYEQYF.

The V and J genes are TRBV20-1 and TRBJ2-1; 10 bases are shared with TRBD2. The CDR3 is made up of 15 amino acids. V was clipped by 5 bases and J by 0 bases; unmatched bases: 4. Germline lookup yields CDR1 DFQATT and CDR2 SNEGSKA (reference sequence). The CDR3 region is CSAPVAGGSYNEQFF. The CDR3 region has the DNA TGCAGTGCTCCAGTAGCGGGGGGCTCCTACAATGAGCAGTTCTTC.

This chain connects TRBV20-1 to TRBJ2-4; D gene unclear. The J call may be mistaken, given a closer DNA end match to TRBJ2-7. The CDR3 is made up of 11 amino acids. Germline CDR1 and CDR2: DFQATT and SNEGSKA (reference sequence). This CDR3 is CSAREWNEQYF. The CDR3 DNA follows: TGCAGTGCTAGGGAGTGGAACGAGCAGTACTTC.

This clonotype was seen a few times. The chain links TRBV15 to TRBJ2-1; 13 nucleotides align to TRBD2. CDR3 length equals 16 residues. Trimming removed 5 bases from V and 9 bases from J; junction bases left unmatched: 10. Germline V gene lookup returns CDR1 LNHNV and CDR2 YYDKDF (reference sequence). The CDR3 DNA sequence: TGTGCCACCAGCCCCCGACTAGCGGGGGGTGGTAGTGAGCAGTTCTTC. It is translated as CATSPRLAGGGSEQFF.

At least ten counts were recorded for this clonotype. The chain recombines TRBV19 with TRBJ2-7; 9 nucleotides agree with TRBD1. Germline loops: CDR1 LNHDA, CDR2 SQIVND (reference sequence). The V segment lost 5 bases and the J segment 1 base; nucleotides outside the gene matches: 6. The CDR3 extends over 15 amino acids. CDR3 sequence reads: CASSPRQGGSYEQYF. The CDR3 DNA sequence: TGTGCCAGTAGTCCCCGACAGGGGGGGTCCTACGAGCAGTACTTC.

This clonotype was seen only a few times. V gene TRBV10-3 combines with J gene TRBJ2-1; perhaps TRBD2 as D (5 bases). This CDR3 contains 14 residues. The V gene lost 8 bases and the J gene lost 0 bases, with 11 bases spanning the gap. Germline CDR1 ENHRY, CDR2 SYGVKD. As DNA, the CDR3 is TGTGCCATCGCGGGCTTAAGCTCCTACAATGAGCAGTTCTTC. Encoded protein: CAIAGLSSYNEQFF.

The chain links TRBV6-1 to TRBJ2-3; 11 bases align to TRBD2. The CDR3 runs to 16 residues. The trim removed 6 bases at V and 3 bases at J, leaving 8 bases unmatched. Germline-derived CDR1 and CDR2 are MNHNS and SASEGT. The CDR3 DNA follows: TGTGCCAGCAGCACGAGCACTAGCGGGAGAACAGATACGCAGTATTTT. Translating it yields CASSTSTSGRTDTQYF.

Remarks on this clonotype: One end of the junction fails to match germline, which may point to a read error. The rearrangement joins TRBV12-3 or TRBV12-4 to TRBJ2-3; the D gene is possibly TRBD1 (6 bases). The CDR3 contains 14 residues. The CDR3 sequence is CASSWTASADTEYF. CDR3 nucleotide sequence: TGTGCCAGCAGTTGGACAGCCAGCGCAGATACGGAGTATTTT.

Only a few counts were recorded for this clonotype. This chain links TRBV6-2 or TRBV6-3 with TRBJ2-3, with TRBD2 identical over 8 bases. The V and J ends lost 1 base and 2 bases, in that order; junction bases with no gene match: 11. This CDR3 region has 18 residues. In germline, CDR1 is MNHEY, CDR2 SVGEGT. Here the CDR3 DNA reads TGTGCCAGCAGTTACTGGTACGGTAGCGGGACCCCCACAGATACGCAGTATTTT. Translating gives CASSYWYGSGTPTDTQYF.

The chain carries TRBV5-1 and TRBJ2-3; 7 nucleotides agree with TRBD2. The CDR3 runs 15 residues. With V trimmed by 4 bases and J by 2 bases, 7 bases remained unmatched. The germline V gene has CDR1 SGHRS and CDR2 YFSETQ. In DNA, the CDR3 is TGCGCCAGCAGCCTCCCAGCGGGACCCACAGATACGCAGTATTTT. This sequence encodes CASSLPAGPTDTQYF. Together with reference TRBV5-1 and TRBJ2-3, the CDR3 gives the full variable domain: KAGVTQTPRYLIKTRGQQVTLSCSPISGHRSVSWYQQTPGQGLQFLFEYFSETQRNKGNFPGRFSGRQFSNSRSEMNVSTLELGDSALYLCASSLPAGPTDTQYFGPGTRLTVL.

The chain has TRBV18 and TRBJ2-7, with 8 bases matching TRBD2. The CDR3 spans 16 residues. J lost 2 bases, V lost 5 bases, and 11 bases had no gene match. CDR1 and CDR2 from the germline V gene are KGHSH and LQKENI. The CDR3 sequence is CASSSYSGARTYEQYF. CDR3 nucleotide sequence: TGTGCCAGCTCATCCTATAGCGGGGCCCGTACCTACGAGCAGTACTTC. Using reference TRBV18 and TRBJ2-7 for the parts outside the CDR3, the full variable domain is NAGVMQNPRHLVRRRGQEARLRCSPMKGHSHVYWYRQLPEEGLKFMVYLQKENIIDESGMPKERFSAEFPKEGPSILRIQQVVRGDSAAYFCASSSYSGARTYEQYFGPGTRLTVT.

This clonotype was counted only a few times. J is TRBJ2-5 and V is TRBV18, with no clear D. CDR1 is KGHSH and CDR2 is LQKENI in the germline V gene. V was shortened by 3 bases and J by 3 bases, with 5 bases between the two germline ends. The CDR3 contains 12 residues. The CDR3, as DNA: TGTGCCAGCTCACCCATGGAAGAGACCCAGTACTTC. This encodes CASSPMEETQYF.

This clonotype showed up just a few times. This sequence joins TRBV20-1 and TRBJ1-1, with 8 bases lining up with TRBD1. The length of the CDR3 is 16 residues. CDR1 and CDR2 (germline): DFQATT, SNEGSKA (reference sequence). Losses at the gene ends were 0 bases for V and 1 base for J; bases not matched to a gene: 7. The chain's CDR3 is CSARDRTGPSNTEAFF. The DNA for the CDR3 is TGCAGTGCTAGAGATCGGACAGGGCCCTCGAACACTGAAGCTTTCTTT.

V and J are TRBV7-9 and TRBJ2-7, with 9 bases fitting TRBD1. The germline gives CDR1 SEHNR, CDR2 FQNEAQ (reference sequence). The CDR3 sequence is 18 residues long. Trimming took 3 bases from V and 7 from J; bases not matched to a gene: 19. The DNA of the CDR3 is TGTGCCAGCAGCTTCAGCTCGGTGGACAGGGGAATTTACAATGAGCAGTACTTC. This translates into CASSFSSVDRGIYNEQYF.

On this clonotype: It may be a read error: a sequence one base away is much more abundant. The V call is TRBV3-1, the J call TRBJ1-5; D is unresolved. The V gene's germline CDR1 is LGHDT and CDR2 YNNKEL (reference sequence). The CDR3 is made up of 12 amino acids. Written as DNA, the CDR3 is TGTGCCAGCGGCCATAGCAATCAGCCCCAGCATTTT. It specifies CASGHSNQPQHF.

The rearrangement joins TRBV20-1 to TRBJ1-4; D is ambiguous. This CDR3 has 14 amino acids. V was pared by 3 bases and J by 0 bases, with 8 bases between. The germline CDR1 and CDR2 sequences are DFQATT and SNEGSKA (reference sequence). The CDR3 here is CSASYKATNEKLFF. CDR3 nucleotide sequence: TGCAGTGCTAGTTACAAAGCAACTAATGAAAAACTGTTTTTT.

The table lists this clonotype with a few counts. V usage is TRBV25-1 and J usage is TRBJ2-7; tentative D call: TRBD1 (5 bases). Trimming pared 6 bases from V and 6 bases from J, leaving 12 bases between. This CDR3 is 12 amino acids long. The V gene's germline CDR1 is MGHDK and CDR2 SYGVNS. The CDR3 sequence: CASRKGRGEQYF. Written as DNA, the CDR3 is TGTGCCAGCAGGAAGGGTAGGGGCGAGCAGTACTTC.

The chain links TRBV20-1 to TRBJ2-7; 14 positions match TRBD2. Germline loops: CDR1 DFQATT, CDR2 SNEGSKA (reference sequence). V lost 8 bases and J lost 6; bases outside the gene matches: 9. CDR3 length equals 14 residues. In DNA, the CDR3 is TGCAGTCCCAGACTAGCGGGAGGGCCTGGCGAGCAGTACTTC. This encodes CSPRLAGGPGEQYF.

This chain links TRBV12-3 or TRBV12-4 with TRBJ2-3; D remains unclear. The CDR3 has 14 residues. V shed 6 bases and J shed 2 bases, with 12 bases lying between them. CDR3 in DNA: TGTGCCAGCAGAATCGGTGCACTCACAGATACGCAGTATTTT. Translation gives CASRIGALTDTQYF.

The V gene is TRBV28, the J gene TRBJ2-7; no reliable D call. Germline CDR1 is MDHEN and CDR2 is SYDVKM. The V gene lost 7 bases and the J gene lost 7 bases, with 11 bases spanning the gap. The CDR3 extends over 11 amino acids. The CDR3 nucleotides read TGTGCCAGCATTATGATGGGGGAGCAGTACTTC. Its translation: CASIMMGEQYF.

V gene TRBV10-3 combines with J gene TRBJ1-5; 7 bases map to TRBD1. This CDR3 spans 15 amino acids. Germline CDR1 and CDR2: ENHRY and SYGVKD. V was pared by 6 bases and J by 0 bases, with 5 bases of the junction left unmatched. The chain's CDR3 is CAISRGQDSNQPQHF. The DNA of the CDR3 is TGTGCCATCAGCCGCGGACAGGATAGCAATCAGCCCCAGCATTTT.